The rows below give T cell receptor beta chains drawn from one sample of a study of blood T cell repertoires in COVID-19. Data came from immunoSEQ multiplex PCR; TCRdb stores just in-frame clones and leaves some out. The table shows under 45,000 clones, with 80% occurring only once. Specimen: peripheral blood. These receptors were obtained from a man aged 80 or over with acute or convalescent COVID-19. The conserved cysteine and the conserved F or W are not part of the CDR3 here. Clone size is shown for a subset of rows, as once, few, many or a class of expanded clone.

clone_size,j_call,v_call,cdr3_aa
-,TRBJ1-2,TRBV6-5,ASSYTREGAGGYT
-,TRBJ2-7,TRBV4-3,ASSQDLGTGFPYEQY
-,TRBJ2-5,TRBV6-5,ASCQTGGLETQY
-,TRBJ2-2,TRBV7-3,ASSPPGQGTGGELF
-,TRBJ2-3,TRBV7-2,ASSKVAGSKDTQY
medium-sized,TRBJ2-2,TRBV5-4,ASSLAGETDNTGELF
-,TRBJ2-1,TRBV18,ASSPPGRGPYNEQF
once,TRBJ2-4,TRBV28,ASSLGQGLAKNIQY
few,TRBJ1-3,TRBV6-4,ASSGTASYSGNTIY
-,TRBJ2-7,TRBV6-6,ASSPRTSGRHEQY
-,TRBJ2-3,TRBV5-1,ASSFSGRPDTQY
-,TRBJ2-1,TRBV13,ASSFRGVRNEQF
few,TRBJ2-7,TRBV6-5,ASADRVIHEQY
-,TRBJ2-5,TRBV7-3,ASSNDPRETQY